A single sample is the source of the 13 T cell receptor beta chains below, sequenced in a study of T cells after yellow fever vaccination. MiXCR, applied by TCRdb to the 5' RACE reads, yields one record per CDR3 protein. Altogether tens of thousands of distinct CDR3 sequences are present, under 7% being singletons, with the ten largest covering 12%. The material was PBMCs, either bulk or a sorted T-cell subset (CD4+, CD8+, memory, or dextramer-sorted; not recorded which), obtained 15 days after the yellow fever booster vaccination. All receptors come from a young man who received the YFV17D yellow fever vaccine.

This clonotype was recorded at least ten times. The J gene is TRBJ2-1, the V gene TRBV11-3, with TRBD2 identical over 10 bases. CDR1 is SGHNT and CDR2 is YENEEA in the germline V gene. The J segment lost 9 bases and the V segment lost 2 bases, leaving 7 bases of the junction unmatched. The CDR3 covers 15 residues. The CDR3 DNA sequence: TGTGCCAGCAGCTTAATGGCTAGCGGGAGCGGTGAGCAGTTCTTC. It specifies CASSLMASGSGEQFF.

The table lists this clonotype with many counts. The chain is built from TRBV7-8 and TRBJ2-2; TRBD1 matches 10 bases. The CDR3 totals 14 residues. Germline lookup yields CDR1 SGHVS and CDR2 FQNEAQ. After removal of 6 bases from V and 4 bases from J, the junction contained 2 bases not matched to a gene. This CDR3 reads CASSRTGGTGELFF. The CDR3 DNA sequence: TGTGCCAGCAGTCGGACAGGGGGCACCGGGGAGCTGTTTTTT.

This clonotype was seen ten or more times. The chain recombines TRBV10-3 with TRBJ2-7; 10 bases are shared with TRBD1. With V trimmed by 6 bases and J by 5 bases, 7 bases remained unmatched. The germline V gene has CDR1 ENHRY and CDR2 SYGVKD. The CDR3 length is 14 residues. The CDR3 is CAISGFGTGDEQYF. The CDR3 DNA sequence: TGTGCCATCAGCGGGTTCGGGACAGGGGACGAGCAGTACTTC.

The V gene is TRBV20-1, the J gene TRBJ2-1; 7 bases match TRBD2. J lost 2 bases, V lost 3 bases, and 13 bases had no gene match. CDR1 and CDR2 from the germline V gene are DFQATT and SNEGSKA (reference sequence). The CDR3 extends over 17 amino acids. The CDR3 loop is CSARALRVGGTYNEQFF. CDR3 sequence (DNA): TGCAGTGCTAGGGCTCTCAGAGTGGGAGGGACCTACAATGAGCAGTTCTTC.

This clonotype showed up many times. V usage is TRBV12-3 or TRBV12-4 and J usage is TRBJ2-7; 7 nucleotides agree with TRBD2. Trimming took 5 bases from V and 2 from J; bases not matched to a gene: 9. CDR3 length: 15 amino acids. Here the CDR3 DNA reads TGTGCCAGCAGTCCGGTAGGCGGGAGTACCTACGAGCAGTACTTC. This sequence encodes CASSPVGGSTYEQYF.

V usage is TRBV5-6 and J usage is TRBJ2-5; 13 positions match TRBD2. The germline V gene encodes CDR1 SGHDT and CDR2 YYEEEE. Trimming removed 7 bases from V and 1 base from J; junction bases left unmatched: 13. The CDR3 loop spans 18 amino acids. The chain's CDR3 is CASGARTSGRGGQETQYF. The CDR3 bases are TGTGCCAGCGGCGCACGGACTAGCGGGAGAGGAGGCCAAGAGACCCAGTACTTC.

This clonotype ranks as medium-sized (0.01 to 0.1%). One end of the junction fails to match germline, which may point to a read error. The chain has TRBV7-7 and TRBJ2-1, with D unresolved. Germline V gives CDR1 SSHAT, CDR2 FNYEAQ (reference sequence). CDR3 length: 13 amino acids. CDR3 residues: CASSYDPYNEQFF. The CDR3 DNA sequence: TGTGCTAGCAGCTACGATCCGTACAATGAGCAGTTCTTC.

This clonotype was counted ten times or more. The chain links TRBV5-1 to TRBJ2-3; 12 bases line up with TRBD2. The V segment lost 4 bases and the J segment 2 bases; nucleotides outside the gene matches: 5. The germline CDR1 and CDR2 sequences are SGHRS and YFSETQ. The CDR3 has 16 residues. The CDR3 DNA reads TGCGCCAGCAGCATAGGACTAGCGGGAACCACAGATACGCAGTATTTT. It translates to CASSIGLAGTTDTQYF.

The table lists this clonotype with many counts. V is TRBV12-3 or TRBV12-4 and J is TRBJ2-7; the D call may be TRBD1 or TRBD2 (6 bases each). The CDR3 consists of 16 residues. Trimming pared 7 bases from V and 6 bases from J, leaving 25 bases between. CDR3 nucleotides: TGTGCCAGCAAGGGGGGTGGGACTCGCCTTGACGCCGAGCAGTACTTC. The encoded protein is CASKGGGTRLDAEQYF.

The chain employs TRBV12-1 and TRBJ2-2; TRBD2 reflects the table's D call only, with no check against the DNA. TRBV12-1 is noted as a pseudogene. The CDR3 loop spans 16 amino acids. As DNA, the CDR3 is TGTGCCATGAGCCCCGGGCGGCAGGGCGGCACCGGGGAGCTGTTTTTT. Protein: CAMSPGRQGGTGELFF.

This clonotype was seen repeatedly, ten times or more. This chain uses TRBV7-2 with TRBJ1-5, with 11 bases aligning to TRBD1. The CDR3 covers 15 residues. CDR1 is SGHTA, CDR2 FQGNSA, per germline. V gave up 3 bases and J gave up 7 bases; unmatched junction bases: 5. In DNA form, the CDR3 reads TGTGCCAGCAGCTTCGGACAGGGGGCGGGCCAGCCCCAGCATTTT. This sequence encodes CASSFGQGAGQPQHF.

There are many counts of this clonotype. V is TRBV28 and J is TRBJ2-1, with D perhaps TRBD1 (5 bases). V gave up 7 bases and J gave up 4 bases, with 14 bases separating them. Looked up from germline, CDR1 is MDHEN and CDR2 is SYDVKM. The CDR3 contains 14 residues. The CDR3 nucleotides are TGTGCCAGCATCTCCGGGCAGGGTTACAATGAGCAGTTCTTC. It translates to CASISGQGYNEQFF. Full variable domain (rest looked up from reference TRBV28 and TRBJ2-1): DVKVTQSSRYLVKRTGEKVFLECVQDMDHENMFWYRQDPGLGLRLIYFSYDVKMKEKGDIPEGYSVSREKKERFSLILESASTNQTSMYLCASISGQGYNEQFFGPGTRLTVL.

In its sample, this clonotype was seen many times. The chain carries TRBV5-1 and TRBJ2-1, with 8 bases matching TRBD2. In germline, CDR1 is SGHRS, CDR2 YFSETQ. Trimming removed 5 bases from V and 2 bases from J; junction bases left unmatched: 6. CDR3 size: 15 residues. In DNA form, the CDR3 reads TGCGCCAGCAGATCTACTAGCGGCGCCTACAATGAGCAGTTCTTC. Residues: CASRSTSGAYNEQFF.